The present TCR beta chain was sequenced within a study of cytomegalovirus exposure and HLA in healthy donors. CDR1 and CDR2 (germline): KGHSH, LQKENI. The CDR3 length is 14 residues. Trimming took 4 bases from V and 6 from J, leaving 16 bases between them. It was with 60 Vbeta and 13 Jbeta primers that the PCR ran. Profiled with immunoSEQ multiplex PCR; TCRdb holds only in-frame clones, not every one. The sample includes 50,000 or so clones. The chain is built from TRBV18 and TRBJ2-7; D possibly corresponds to TRBD1 (5 bases). The sample was PBMCs. The clonotype was recovered from a woman aged 40 to 50 in good health and CMV-seronegative. For the CDR3, the DNA is TGTGCCAGCTCACGTGAAGGGGTACTGGGCGAGCAGTACTTC. It codes for CASSREGVLGEQYF.